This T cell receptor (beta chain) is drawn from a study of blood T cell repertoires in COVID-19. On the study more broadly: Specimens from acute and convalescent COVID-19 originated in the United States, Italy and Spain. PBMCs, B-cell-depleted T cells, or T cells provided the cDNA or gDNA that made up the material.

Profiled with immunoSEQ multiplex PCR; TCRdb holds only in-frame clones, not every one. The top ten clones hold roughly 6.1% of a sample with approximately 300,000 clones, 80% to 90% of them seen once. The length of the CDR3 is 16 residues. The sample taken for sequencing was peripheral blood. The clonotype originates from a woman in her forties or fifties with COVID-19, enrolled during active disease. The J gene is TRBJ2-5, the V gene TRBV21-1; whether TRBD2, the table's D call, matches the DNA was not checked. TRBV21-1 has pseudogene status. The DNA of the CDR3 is TGTGCCAGCAGCCCCATAACCGGGGTGTACCAAGAGACCCAGTACTTC. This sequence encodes CASSPITGVYQETQYF.